A selection of T cell receptor beta chains follows, all from one sample in a study of blood T cell repertoires in COVID-19. Some clones are missing from TCRdb's copy, which holds only in-frame ones; the method was immunoSEQ multiplex PCR. The data hold roughly 300,000 clones, with about nine tenths observed a single time. The source material was PBMCs or T cells enriched from blood (not recorded which). These receptors originate from a man in his thirties or forties who had recovered from COVID-19. Both conserved end residues are part of each CDR3. The D gene is left open where the match is weak. Clone size is not always given. Where it is, it says once, few, many or a class for expanded clones.

d_gene	j_gene	abundance	len	v_gene	CDR3nt	CDR3aa
-	TRBJ2-1	-	12	TRBV24-1	TGTGCCACCAGTAAGCAGGGCAATGAGCAGTTCTTC	CATSKQGNEQFF
-	TRBJ1-1	-	14	TRBV18	TGTGCCAGCTCACCACCGGACAGCGCCACTGAAGCTTTCTTT	CASSPPDSATEAFF
TRBD1	TRBJ1-2	-	15	TRBV4-2	TGTGCCAGCAGCCAAGACAGGGGGCTGGTCTATGGCTACACCTTC	CASSQDRGLVYGYTF
TRBD2	TRBJ2-5	-	17	TRBV19	TGTGCCAGTAGTACGGGACTAGCGGGAGGATTCGGAGAGACCCAGTACTTC	CASSTGLAGGFGETQYF
TRBD1	TRBJ1-1	few	13	TRBV5-8	TGTGCCAGCAGCTTAAACAGGGGGACTGAAGCTTTCTTT	CASSLNRGTEAFF
TRBD2	TRBJ2-5	-	15	TRBV2	TGTGCCAGCATTGCGACTAGCGGGGTCCAGGAGACCCAGTACTTC	CASIATSGVQETQYF
-	TRBJ1-1	-	13	TRBV27	TGTGCCAGCAGCCAGACCGCCAGGACTGAAGCTTTCTTT	CASSQTARTEAFF
TRBD1	TRBJ1-6	-	17	TRBV2	TGTGCCAGCAGTGAAATATCGCCCAGGACAGGGGCATCACCCCTCCACTTT	CASSEISPRTGASPLHF
TRBD1	TRBJ2-7	-	15	TRBV5-1	TGCGCCAGCACCGCGACGACAGGGAACCTCTACGAGCAGTACTTC	CASTATTGNLYEQYF
TRBD2	TRBJ2-1	-	16	TRBV25-1	TGTGCCAGCAGCGAAATACTAGCGGGGGGCGGGAATGAGCAGTTCTTC	CASSEILAGGGNEQFF
-	TRBJ1-2	few	12	TRBV6-5	TGTGCCAGCGAGGTCCCGCGGGATGGCTACACCTTC	CASEVPRDGYTF
-	TRBJ1-3	once	16	TRBV7-9	TGTGCCAGCAGCTTTCAACAGGGTGGCACTGGAAACACCATATATTTT	CASSFQQGGTGNTIYF
TRBD2	TRBJ2-7	-	15	TRBV5-1	TGCGCCAGCAGCCTGGGGGACCAAGGGAGGGACGAGCAGTACTTC	CASSLGDQGRDEQYF
-	TRBJ1-2	-	13	TRBV18	TGTGCCAGCTCACCCGACAGTCACTATGGCTACACCTTC	CASSPDSHYGYTF
TRBD1	TRBJ2-7	-	15	TRBV6-6	TGTGCCAGCAGGGCAACCGGGACAGGGGCCCACGAGCAGTACTTC	CASRATGTGAHEQYF
TRBD1	TRBJ1-4	few	17	TRBV24-1	TGTGCCACCAGTGCTATCAGGCGGGACAGGGGGTATGAAAAACTGTTTTTT	CATSAIRRDRGYEKLFF
-	TRBJ2-1	-	12	TRBV14	TGTGCCAGCAGCCAAGCTTACAATGAGCAGTTCTTC	CASSQAYNEQFF
-	TRBJ1-3	-	16	TRBV4-2	TGTGCCAGCAGCCAAGATCTCAGGGGAAGCGGAAACACCATATATTTT	CASSQDLRGSGNTIYF
TRBD1	TRBJ1-6	-	17	TRBV5-1	TGCGCCAGCAGCAACGAATACCAGGGGGCCTATAATTCACCCCTCCACTTT	CASSNEYQGAYNSPLHF
TRBD1	TRBJ2-5	-	15	TRBV19	TGTGCCAGTAGTTCCCGGGACAGTCAACAAGAGACCCAGTACTTC	CASSSRDSQQETQYF
-	TRBJ2-1	-	15	TRBV19	TGTGCCAGTAGTCCCACCGCGAGCTCCTACAATGAGCAGTTCTTC	CASSPTASSYNEQFF
-	TRBJ2-1	-	16	TRBV5-6	TGTGCCAGCAGCTTGGTCGCCGCGGGGAGCCTCAGTGAGCAGTTCTTC	CASSLVAAGSLSEQFF
TRBD1	TRBJ1-5	-	16	TRBV5-6	TGTGCCAGCAGCTCGTACCGACAGGGACGCAATCAGCCCCAGCATTTT	CASSSYRQGRNQPQHF
-	TRBJ1-1	few	13	TRBV24-1	TGTGCCACGAAGAATCAGGGGAACACTGAAGCTTTCTTT	CATKNQGNTEAFF
-	TRBJ2-3	-	15	TRBV27	TGTGCCAGCAGCCCAACCAGGGTTCGCACAGATACGCAGTATTTT	CASSPTRVRTDTQYF
-	TRBJ1-2	-	15	TRBV6-5	TGTGCCAGCAGTTACTCGGACACCACTAACTATGGCTACACCTTC	CASSYSDTTNYGYTF
-	TRBJ1-1	-	16	TRBV10-3	TGTGCCATCAGTGAGTCCTTCGGACTATCGAACACTGAAGCTTTCTTT	CAISESFGLSNTEAFF
-	TRBJ1-3	-	16	TRBV30	TGTGCCTGGATCCCGACAGACTTTTACTCTGGAAACACCATATATTTT	CAWIPTDFYSGNTIYF
TRBD2	TRBJ2-3	-	17	TRBV3-1/TRBV3-2	TGTGCCAGCAGCGCCGACTTAAGCGGGGGGTCGTTGGGTACGCAGTATTTT	CASSADLSGGSLGTQYF
TRBD1	TRBJ2-1	-	14	TRBV28	TGTGCCAGCAGTTCCTTGACAGGGAGCAATGAGCAGTTCTTC	CASSSLTGSNEQFF
-	TRBJ2-1	-	13	TRBV27	TGTGCCAGCAGTTTATCTAGGGGGACAGAGCAGTTCTTC	CASSLSRGTEQFF
-	TRBJ2-2	-	13	TRBV19	TGTGCCAGTAGTATGCGGGATACCCGGGAGCTGTTTTTT	CASSMRDTRELFF
-	TRBJ2-1	-	13	TRBV19	TGTGCCAGTAGTATCGGGCTAGCTAATGAGCAGTTCTTC	CASSIGLANEQFF
TRBD2	TRBJ2-7	-	17	TRBV4-1	TGCGCCAGCAGCCAAGACGGTTTCCAGCGGGGGGTCTACGAGCAGTACTTC	CASSQDGFQRGVYEQYF
TRBD1	TRBJ1-6	-	16	TRBV2	TGTGCCAGCAGTCTAAGACAGGGACGATCTAATTCACCCCTCCACTTT	CASSLRQGRSNSPLHF
-	TRBJ2-1	-	13	TRBV5-1	TGCGCCAGCAGCGTGGGACTTTACAATGAGCAGTTCTTC	CASSVGLYNEQFF
-	TRBJ2-1	-	15	TRBV27	TGTGCCAGCAGTTTAAACGGGGTCGGGAACAATGAGCAGTTCTTC	CASSLNGVGNNEQFF
-	TRBJ2-1	-	15	TRBV11-2	TGTGCCAGCAGGTTAGGGGGATCGGAGGTCAATGAGCAGTTCTTC	CASRLGGSEVNEQFF
-	TRBJ2-5	-	12	TRBV30	TGTGCCTGGAACAGGGATGAGGAGACCCAGTACTTC	CAWNRDEETQYF
-	TRBJ2-2	-	17	TRBV7-6	TGTGCCAGCAGCTTAGGTGTACGGGGGGCCTACACCGGGGAGCTGTTTTTT	CASSLGVRGAYTGELFF
-	TRBJ2-3	-	15	TRBV5-8	TGTGCCAGCAGCTTGGAGGGGACATACACAGATACGCAGTATTTT	CASSLEGTYTDTQYF